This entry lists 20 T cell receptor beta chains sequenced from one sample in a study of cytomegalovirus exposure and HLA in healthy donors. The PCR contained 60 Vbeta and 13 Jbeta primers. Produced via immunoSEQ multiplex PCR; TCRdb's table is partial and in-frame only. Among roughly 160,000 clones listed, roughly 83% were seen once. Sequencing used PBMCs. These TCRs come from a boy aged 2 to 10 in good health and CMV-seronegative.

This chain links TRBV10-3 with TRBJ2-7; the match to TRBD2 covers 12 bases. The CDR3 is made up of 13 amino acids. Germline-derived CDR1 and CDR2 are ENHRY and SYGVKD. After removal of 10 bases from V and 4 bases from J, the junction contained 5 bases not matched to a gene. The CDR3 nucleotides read TGTGCCACCACCCTAGCGGGAGGGTACGAGCAGTACTTC. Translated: CATTLAGGYEQYF.

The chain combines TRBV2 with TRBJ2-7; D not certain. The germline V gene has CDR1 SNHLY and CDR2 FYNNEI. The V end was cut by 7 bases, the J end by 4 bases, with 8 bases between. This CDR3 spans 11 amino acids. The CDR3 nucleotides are TGTGCCAGCAATGATAATTACGAGCAGTACTTC. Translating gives CASNDNYEQYF.

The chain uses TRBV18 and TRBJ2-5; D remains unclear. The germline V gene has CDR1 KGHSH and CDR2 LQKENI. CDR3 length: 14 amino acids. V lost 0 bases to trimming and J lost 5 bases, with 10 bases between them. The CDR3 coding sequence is TGTGCCAGCTCACCACCCGCTCCCAGGGAGACCCAGTACTTC. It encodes CASSPPAPRETQYF.

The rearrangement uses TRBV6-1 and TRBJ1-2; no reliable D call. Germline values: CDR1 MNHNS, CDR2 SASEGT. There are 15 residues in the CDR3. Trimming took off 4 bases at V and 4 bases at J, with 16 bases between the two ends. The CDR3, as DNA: TGTGCCAGCAGTGGCGGGAACAGTATATCCTATGGCTACACCTTC. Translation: CASSGGNSISYGYTF.

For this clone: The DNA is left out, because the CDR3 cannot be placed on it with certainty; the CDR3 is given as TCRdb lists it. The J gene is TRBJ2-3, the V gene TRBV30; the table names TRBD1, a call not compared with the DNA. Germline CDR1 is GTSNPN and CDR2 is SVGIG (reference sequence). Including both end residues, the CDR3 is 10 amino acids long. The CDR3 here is CAWGQGSGYF.

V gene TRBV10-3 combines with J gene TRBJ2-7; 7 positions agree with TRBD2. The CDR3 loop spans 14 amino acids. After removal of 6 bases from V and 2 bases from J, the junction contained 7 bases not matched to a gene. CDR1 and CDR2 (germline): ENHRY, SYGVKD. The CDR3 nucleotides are TGTGCCATCAGCCTGTCCGGGACTACCTACGAGCAGTACTTC. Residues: CAISLSGTTYEQYF.

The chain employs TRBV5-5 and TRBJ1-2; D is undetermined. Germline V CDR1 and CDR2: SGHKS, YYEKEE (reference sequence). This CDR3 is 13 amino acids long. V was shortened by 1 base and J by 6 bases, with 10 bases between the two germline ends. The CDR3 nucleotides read TGTGCCAGCAGCTTGCCAGGTCTCCATGGCTACACCTTC. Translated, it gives CASSLPGLHGYTF.

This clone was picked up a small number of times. The DNA for the CDR3 is TGTGCCAGCAGCTACAGTAGGAACACTGAAGCTTTCTTT. Its translation: CASSYSRNTEAFF. The V and J genes are TRBV11-1 and TRBJ1-1; D remains unclear. V lost 4 bases to trimming and J lost 1 base, with 7 bases between them. This CDR3 spans 13 amino acids. Germline V gene data show CDR1 as SGHAT and CDR2 as FQDESV (reference sequence).

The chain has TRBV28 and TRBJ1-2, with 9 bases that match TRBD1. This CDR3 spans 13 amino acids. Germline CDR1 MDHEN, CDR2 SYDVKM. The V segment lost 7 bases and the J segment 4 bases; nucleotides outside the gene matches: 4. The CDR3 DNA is TGTGCCAGCAAAGGACAGGGGTTCTATGGCTACACCTTC. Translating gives CASKGQGFYGYTF.

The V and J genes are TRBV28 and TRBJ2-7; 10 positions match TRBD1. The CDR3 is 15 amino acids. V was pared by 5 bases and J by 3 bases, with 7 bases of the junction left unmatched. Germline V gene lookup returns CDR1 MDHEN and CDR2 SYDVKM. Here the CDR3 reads CASSTPGTGVYEQYF. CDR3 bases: TGTGCCAGCAGTACACCCGGGACAGGGGTCTACGAGCAGTACTTC.

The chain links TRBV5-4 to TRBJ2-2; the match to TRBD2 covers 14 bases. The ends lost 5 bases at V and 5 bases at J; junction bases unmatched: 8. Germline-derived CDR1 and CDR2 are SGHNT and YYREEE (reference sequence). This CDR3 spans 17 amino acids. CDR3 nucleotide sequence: TGTGCCAGCAGACCGGGACTAGCGGGAGATGGTACCGGGGAGCTGTTTTTT. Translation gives CASRPGLAGDGTGELFF.

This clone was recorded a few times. CDR3 coding DNA: TGTGCCAGCAGTGAAGCAGGGGACGGCTACACCTTC. This translates into CASSEAGDGYTF. The chain carries TRBV25-1 and TRBJ1-2; weak D call: TRBD1 (6 bases). The CDR3 is made up of 12 amino acids. Trimming removed 2 bases at V and 8 bases at J, with 9 bases between. Germline assignment: CDR1 MGHDK and CDR2 SYGVNS.

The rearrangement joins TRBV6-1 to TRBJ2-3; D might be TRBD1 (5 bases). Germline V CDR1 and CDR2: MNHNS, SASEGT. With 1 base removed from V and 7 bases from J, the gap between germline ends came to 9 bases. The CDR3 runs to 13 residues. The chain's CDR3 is CASSEGRDNTQYF. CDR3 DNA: TGTGCCAGCAGTGAAGGCAGGGATAATACGCAGTATTTT.

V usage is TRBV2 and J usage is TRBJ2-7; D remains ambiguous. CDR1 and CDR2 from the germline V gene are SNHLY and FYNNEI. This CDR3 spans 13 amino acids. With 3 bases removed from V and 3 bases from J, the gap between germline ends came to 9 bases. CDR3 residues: CASSDGLVYEQYF. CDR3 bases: TGTGCCAGCAGTGACGGTCTAGTCTACGAGCAGTACTTC.

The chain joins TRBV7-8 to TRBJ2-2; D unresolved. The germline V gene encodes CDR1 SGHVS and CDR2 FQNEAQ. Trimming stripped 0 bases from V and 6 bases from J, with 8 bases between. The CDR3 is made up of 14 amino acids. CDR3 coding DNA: TGTGCCAGCAGCTTAGCTCGGCTAGCCGGGGAGCTGTTTTTT. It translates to CASSLARLAGELFF.

This CDR3 reads CASSLFGTGELFF. In DNA form, the CDR3 reads TGTGCCAGCAGTTTATTCGGCACCGGGGAGCTGTTTTTT. This sequence joins TRBV28 and TRBJ2-2; the D is unclear. CDR3 size: 13 residues. Trimming removed 1 base from V and 4 bases from J, with 4 bases in between. CDR1 is MDHEN and CDR2 is SYDVKM in the germline V gene.

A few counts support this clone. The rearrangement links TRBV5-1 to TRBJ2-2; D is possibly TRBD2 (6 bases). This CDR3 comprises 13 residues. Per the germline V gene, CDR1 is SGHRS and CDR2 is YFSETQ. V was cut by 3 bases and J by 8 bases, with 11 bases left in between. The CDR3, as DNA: TGCGCCAGCAGCTCGGCGGGAACTGGGGAGCTGTTTTTT. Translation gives CASSSAGTGELFF.

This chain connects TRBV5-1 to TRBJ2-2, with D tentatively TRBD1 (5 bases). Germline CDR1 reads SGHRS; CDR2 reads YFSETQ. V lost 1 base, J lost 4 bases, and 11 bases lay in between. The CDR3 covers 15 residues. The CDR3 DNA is TGCGCCAGCAGCTTGCAGGGCGTGGGCACCGGGGAGCTGTTTTTT. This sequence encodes CASSLQGVGTGELFF. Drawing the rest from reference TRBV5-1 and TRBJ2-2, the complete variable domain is KAGVTQTPRYLIKTRGQQVTLSCSPISGHRSVSWYQQTPGQGLQFLFEYFSETQRNKGNFPGRFSGRQFSNSRSEMNVSTLELGDSALYLCASSLQGVGTGELFFGEGSRLTVL.

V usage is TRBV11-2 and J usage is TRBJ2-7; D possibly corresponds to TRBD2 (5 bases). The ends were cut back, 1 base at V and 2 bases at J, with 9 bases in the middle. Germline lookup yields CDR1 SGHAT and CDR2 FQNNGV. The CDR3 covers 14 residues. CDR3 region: CASSLAGYTYEQYF. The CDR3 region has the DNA TGTGCCAGCAGCTTAGCGGGGTACACCTACGAGCAGTACTTC.

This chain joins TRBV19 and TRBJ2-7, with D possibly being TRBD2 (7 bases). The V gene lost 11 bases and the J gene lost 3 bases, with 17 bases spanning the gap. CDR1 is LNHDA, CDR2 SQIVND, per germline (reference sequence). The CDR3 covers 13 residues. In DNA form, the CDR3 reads TGTGCCGTCGGGGGGCGGGAGAGCTACGAGCAGTACTTC. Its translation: CAVGGRESYEQYF.